Following are 12 T cell receptor beta chains from one sample sequenced in a study of patients and donors after allogeneic stem cell transplantation. TCRdb re-called the RT-PCR reads with MiXCR, one entry per CDR3 protein. Of roughly 880,000 distinct CDR3 sequences listed, roughly 17% are singletons. Specimen: blood, either unsorted or a sorted T cell fraction (not recorded which). The receptors come from a human donor who was either an allogeneic HSCT recipient or a stem cell or donor lymphocyte infusion donor (not recorded which). It is not recorded whose cells these are; they may come from a transplant donor.

The table lists this clonotype with a few counts. The chain employs TRBV20-1 and TRBJ1-1; D ambiguous. The V end lost 2 bases, the J end lost 5 bases, and 6 bases lay between the germline ends. This CDR3 region has 11 residues. Germline V gene data show CDR1 as DFQATT and CDR2 as SNEGSKA (reference sequence). CDR3 in amino acids: CSARSITEAFF. The CDR3 region has the DNA TGCAGTGCTAGATCGATTACTGAAGCTTTCTTT.

This rearrangement joins TRBV5-1 to TRBJ2-4; possible D gene TRBD2, 6 bases. V lost 0 bases, J lost 2 bases, and 9 bases lay in between. CDR1 SGHRS and CDR2 YFSETQ come from the germline V gene. The CDR3 spans 15 residues. The CDR3 nucleotides read TGCGCCAGCAGCTTGGGTCGGGAGACCAAAAACATTCAGTACTTC. Protein: CASSLGRETKNIQYF.

This clonotype was detected many times. The rearrangement uses TRBV5-1 and TRBJ2-2, with D perhaps given as TRBD1 or TRBD2 (5 bases each). The CDR3 totals 15 residues. CDR1 and CDR2 (germline): SGHRS, YFSETQ. V gave up 0 bases and J gave up 0 bases, with 6 bases separating them. The CDR3 sequence: CASSLGDPNTGELFF. The CDR3 DNA sequence: TGCGCCAGCAGCTTGGGGGACCCGAACACCGGGGAGCTGTTTTTT.

This clonotype was found a few times. The chain uses TRBV5-1 and TRBJ1-1, with 8 bases matching TRBD1. Germline V gene lookup returns CDR1 SGHRS and CDR2 YFSETQ. This CDR3 is built from 14 residues. Trimming removed 7 bases from V and 4 bases from J; junction bases left unmatched: 9. CDR3 in amino acids: CASRSGTGSTEAFF. CDR3 coding DNA: TGCGCCAGCCGATCCGGGACAGGAAGCACTGAAGCTTTCTTT.

V is TRBV7-9 and J is TRBJ1-2, with D unclear. The V gene's germline CDR1 is SEHNR and CDR2 FQNEAQ (reference sequence). V was shortened by 7 bases and J by 3 bases, with 12 bases between the two germline ends. The CDR3 sequence is 13 residues long. CDR3 DNA sequence: TGTGCCAGCACCCCAAGGGCGTACTATGGCTACACCTTC. Translated: CASTPRAYYGYTF.

This clonotype was counted between two and nine times. This chain joins TRBV4-2 and TRBJ2-3; the D is unclear. Trimming removed 0 bases from V and 5 bases from J, with 3 bases in between. The CDR3 is 12 residues long. Per germline, CDR1 LGHNA and CDR2 YNFKEQ. The CDR3 region has the DNA TGTGCCAGCAGCCAAGATATAGATACGCAGTATTTT. Its protein product is CASSQDIDTQYF.

This clonotype was counted a few times. CDR3 DNA: TGTGCCAGCAGCTTGAGCGCAGGAGACGATACGCAGTATTTT. Encoded protein: CASSLSAGDDTQYF. V gene TRBV5-6 combines with J gene TRBJ2-3; the D is unclear. This CDR3 region has 14 residues. The germline V and J ends were trimmed by 1 base and 6 bases, with 12 bases remaining between them. Germline loops: CDR1 SGHDT, CDR2 YYEEEE.

The V call is TRBV7-2, the J call TRBJ1-3; weak D call: TRBD1 (6 bases). CDR3 length: 15 amino acids. V was shortened by 6 bases and J by 0 bases, with 12 bases between the two germline ends. Germline loops: CDR1 SGHTA, CDR2 FQGNSA. CDR3 sequence: CASRPQGFSGNTIYF. In nucleotides, the CDR3 is TGTGCCAGCAGGCCCCAGGGGTTCTCTGGAAACACCATATATTTT. The variable domain in full, with the rest retrieved from reference TRBV7-2 and TRBJ1-3, is GAGVSQSPSNKVTEKGKDVELRCDPISGHTALYWYRQSLGQGLEFLIYFQGNSAPDKSGLPSDRFSAERTGGSVSTLTIQRTQQEDSAVYLCASRPQGFSGNTIYFGEGSWLTVV.

CDR3 sequence (DNA): TGTGCCAGCGCTGTTCTCATGGGACAGACCTCCTACAATGAGCAGTTCTTC. It yields the protein CASAVLMGQTSYNEQFF. The chain carries TRBV28 and TRBJ2-1; 7 positions agree with TRBD1. The CDR3 loop spans 17 amino acids. V lost 8 bases to trimming and J lost 0 bases; unmatched junction nucleotides: 13. Germline V gene data show CDR1 as MDHEN and CDR2 as SYDVKM.

This chain connects TRBV12-5 to TRBJ2-3; D not certain. Germline loops: CDR1 LGHNT, CDR2 FRNRAP. The V gene lost 1 base and the J gene lost 8 bases, with 16 bases spanning the gap. This CDR3 has 15 amino acids. In nucleotides, the CDR3 is TGTGCTAGTGGTTTGGACGCGCGTTGGGCAGGTACGCAGTATTTT. This encodes CASGLDARWAGTQYF.

This clonotype has a handful of counts. The rearrangement joins TRBV6-1 to TRBJ2-6; the D is unclear. The germline V and J ends were trimmed by 6 bases and 0 bases, with 9 bases remaining between them. This CDR3 is 15 amino acids long. Germline CDR1 MNHNS, CDR2 SASEGT. The CDR3 nucleotides read TGTGCCAGCAGGCTACAGCACTCTGGGGCCAACGTCCTGACTTTC. This codes for CASRLQHSGANVLTF.

This clonotype was counted between two and nine times. The V call is TRBV6-1, the J call TRBJ2-1; the match to TRBD2 covers 10 bases. The CDR3 sequence is 15 residues long. Germline lookup yields CDR1 MNHNS and CDR2 SASEGT. The trim removed 5 bases at V and 7 bases at J, leaving 8 bases unmatched. The CDR3 nucleotides read TGTGCCAGCAGTCTTCAAGCGGGGGGGCCAAATGAGCAGTTCTTC. Translation: CASSLQAGGPNEQFF.